This is a list of T cell receptor beta chains from one sample in a study of shared clonotypes between healthy human individuals. Measured with immunoSEQ multiplex PCR; TCRdb has only the in-frame clones, and not every one. The profile covers roughly 2 million clones, with less than 95% appearing a single time and about 1.1% taken by the ten largest. The sample consisted of naive CD8+ T cells sorted from blood. These receptors were collected from a man in his late teens or twenties in good health. Each CDR3 is given with its conserved first and last residue. The order of the fields is D gene, clone size, V gene, J gene, CDR3 protein, CDR3 DNA. The D gene is left open where the match is weak. Only part of the rows carry a size: once, few, many, or a class if the clone is expanded.

TRBD1	-	TRBV6-5	TRBJ1-2	CASSYSEGAAYGYTF	TGTGCCAGCAGTTACTCCGAGGGGGCGGCCTATGGCTACACCTTC
-	-	TRBV7-2	TRBJ1-2	CASSLLVANYGYTF	TGTGCCAGCAGCTTATTGGTGGCGAACTATGGCTACACCTTC
-	once	TRBV5-1	TRBJ2-2	CASYVAGATGELFF	TGCGCCAGCTACGTGGCGGGGGCCACCGGGGAGCTGTTTTTT
-	-	TRBV6-1	TRBJ1-6	CASSEWPALSSYNSPLHF	TGTGCCAGCAGTGAATGGCCTGCTTTGAGCTCCTATAATTCACCCCTCCACTTT
-	-	TRBV5-5	TRBJ1-2	CASSLLESYGYTF	TGTGCCAGCAGCCTACTGGAAAGTTATGGCTACACCTTC
-	-	TRBV4-1	TRBJ2-1	CASSQDWSDSYNEQFF	TGCGCCAGCAGCCAAGATTGGAGCGACTCCTACAATGAGCAGTTCTTC
-	-	TRBV27	TRBJ1-4	CASGMTVPNEKLFF	TGTGCCAGCGGTATGACAGTACCTAATGAAAAACTGTTTTTT
-	-	TRBV6-1	TRBJ2-7	CASRDTGPYEQYF	TGTGCCAGCAGGGACACGGGACCCTACGAGCAGTACTTC
TRBD1	-	TRBV7-9	TRBJ1-5	CASSSGQGNSGNQPQHF	TGTGCCAGCAGCTCGGGACAGGGGAATAGTGGCAATCAGCCCCAGCATTTT
-	-	TRBV19	TRBJ2-7	CASKMRNGYEQYF	TGTGCCAGTAAAATGCGTAACGGATACGAGCAGTACTTC
-	-	TRBV10-2	TRBJ2-7	CASMQGMYEQYF	TGCGCCAGCATGCAGGGAATGTACGAGCAGTACTTC
-	-	TRBV7-9	TRBJ2-5	CASSFTETQYF	TGTGCCAGCAGCTTCACCGAGACCCAGTACTTC
-	-	TRBV10-2	TRBJ1-1	CASSSSIMNTEAFF	TGCGCCAGTTCATCCAGCATAATGAACACTGAAGCTTTCTTT
-	-	TRBV13	TRBJ2-1	CASSFSLGISYNEQFF	TGTGCCAGCAGCTTCTCATTGGGAATTTCCTACAATGAGCAGTTCTTC
-	once	TRBV6-5	TRBJ1-3	CASSLQGVGNTIYF	TGTGCCAGCAGCCTTCAGGGCGTGGGAAACACCATATATTTT
-	-	TRBV28	TRBJ2-5	CASSSEDGKRTQYF	TGTGCCAGCAGTTCAGAGGACGGGAAGAGAACCCAGTACTTC
TRBD1	-	TRBV6-1	TRBJ2-7	CASSEVGQGGEQYF	TGTGCCAGCAGTGAAGTGGGACAGGGTGGAGAGCAGTACTTC
-	once	TRBV7-9	TRBJ2-7	CASSLARDYPVQQYF	TGTGCCAGCAGCTTAGCTAGAGACTATCCTGTGCAGCAGTACTTC
-	-	TRBV27	TRBJ2-2	CASRTRNTGELFF	TGTGCCAGCAGGACAAGAAACACCGGGGAGCTGTTTTTT
TRBD2	-	TRBV13	TRBJ2-5	CASSLAGGTSFSETQYF	TGTGCCAGCAGCTTAGCTGGAGGGACTAGTTTTTCAGAGACCCAGTACTTC
-	-	TRBV28	TRBJ2-5	CASSLLFGGLQETQYF	TGTGCCAGCAGTTTATTATTTGGGGGGTTACAAGAGACCCAGTACTTC
-	-	TRBV7-8	TRBJ2-7	CASSLAESYEQYF	TGTGCCAGCAGCTTAGCGGAATCCTACGAGCAGTACTTC
-	-	TRBV7-2	TRBJ2-7	CASREMGRYEQYF	TGTGCCAGCAGGGAGATGGGACGATACGAGCAGTACTTC
-	-	TRBV29-1	TRBJ2-7	CSVVQGYEQYF	TGCAGCGTCGTCCAGGGTTACGAGCAGTACTTC
-	-	TRBV11-2	TRBJ2-2	CASSPGTVNTGELFF	TGTGCCAGCAGCCCCGGGACGGTGAACACCGGGGAGCTGTTTTTT
-	-	TRBV4-3	TRBJ2-1	CASSQDSVSYNEQFF	TGCGCCAGCAGCCAAGATAGCGTATCGTACAATGAGCAGTTCTTC
-	-	TRBV9	TRBJ1-6	CASSGGGPGSPLHF	TGTGCCAGCAGCGGTGGAGGACCGGGTTCACCCCTCCACTTT
-	-	TRBV19	TRBJ2-7	CASSMRGSTYEQYF	TGTGCCAGTAGTATGAGGGGGAGCACCTACGAGCAGTACTTC
-	-	TRBV4-3	TRBJ2-4	CASSQAMGGDIQYF	TGCGCCAGCAGCCAAGCAATGGGAGGTGACATTCAGTACTTC
-	once	TRBV5-8	TRBJ2-5	CASSYSLETQYF	TGTGCCAGCAGTTATAGCCTCGAGACCCAGTACTTC
-	-	TRBV4-3	TRBJ2-7	CASSQSGYEQYF	TGCGCCAGCAGCCAATCAGGTTACGAGCAGTACTTC
TRBD1	-	TRBV28	TRBJ1-5	CASSFEGANQPQHF	TGTGCCAGCAGTTTTGAGGGGGCAAATCAGCCCCAGCATTTT
-	-	TRBV4-3	TRBJ2-7	CASSQARGYEQYF	TGCGCCAGCAGCCAAGCTCGTGGTTACGAGCAGTACTTC
-	-	TRBV9	TRBJ2-3	CASSVAPPADTQYF	TGTGCCAGCAGCGTAGCCCCCCCAGCAGATACGCAGTATTTT
TRBD2	-	TRBV7-2	TRBJ2-7	CASSLVLAGTSHEQYF	TGTGCCAGCAGCTTAGTGCTAGCGGGAACATCCCACGAGCAGTACTTC
-	-	TRBV5-1	TRBJ1-2	CASSLDLGTYGYTF	TGCGCCAGCAGCTTGGACCTCGGGACCTATGGCTACACCTTC
-	-	TRBV11-2	TRBJ2-7	CASSTGQTYEQYF	TGTGCCAGCAGCACCGGACAAACCTACGAGCAGTACTTC
TRBD1	-	TRBV29-1	TRBJ1-2	CSVDRGRGYGYTF	TGCAGCGTCGACAGGGGGCGAGGGTATGGCTACACCTTC
TRBD1	-	TRBV7-9	TRBJ2-1	CASSLDRDRHSYNEQFF	TGTGCCAGCAGCTTAGACCGGGACAGGCATTCCTACAATGAGCAGTTCTTC
-	-	TRBV15	TRBJ2-7	CATSEKLTFYEQYF	TGTGCCACCAGCGAAAAGTTAACTTTCTACGAGCAGTACTTC
-	-	TRBV19	TRBJ2-5	CASSIRGGAGFVEETQYF	TGTGCCAGTAGTATCCGTGGGGGGGCTGGATTCGTCGAGGAGACCCAGTACTTC
-	-	TRBV6-1	TRBJ1-2	CASSDWDYGYTF	TGTGCCAGCAGTGACTGGGATTATGGCTACACCTTC
-	-	TRBV18	TRBJ2-7	CASSLGTGYEQYF	TGTGCCAGCTCCCTAGGGACTGGCTACGAGCAGTACTTC
-	-	TRBV28	TRBJ2-7	CASSLEWGREQYF	TGTGCCAGCAGTTTGGAGTGGGGGAGGGAGCAGTACTTC
-	-	TRBV5-4	TRBJ1-2	CASSLGTGTTIDYGYTF	TGTGCCAGCAGCTTGGGCACCGGGACCACGATCGACTATGGCTACACCTTC
TRBD1	-	TRBV28	TRBJ1-6	CASSPPDRGVDSPLHF	TGTGCCAGCAGTCCGCCGGACAGGGGGGTAGATTCACCCCTCCACTTT
TRBD2	once	TRBV7-9	TRBJ2-7	CASSLELAGGPSEQYF	TGTGCCAGCAGCTTAGAACTAGCGGGAGGGCCGTCCGAGCAGTACTTC
-	-	TRBV28	TRBJ2-2	CASSLSGSTGELFF	TGTGCCAGCAGTCTCTCCGGGTCCACCGGGGAGCTGTTTTTT
TRBD1	-	TRBV19	TRBJ2-7	CATGQGEWEQYF	TGTGCCACCGGACAGGGAGAATGGGAGCAGTACTTC